These 21 T cell receptor beta chains originate from one sample sequenced in a study of blood T cell repertoires in COVID-19. Measured with immunoSEQ multiplex PCR; TCRdb has only the in-frame clones, and not every one. The profile shows about 46,000 clones, approximately 83% of them singletons. Source material: peripheral blood. The receptor source for this set is a human donor in a cohort sampled during active COVID-19. The donor label of this sample is uncertain.

The chain couples TRBV11-2 to TRBJ1-1, with D possibly matching TRBD1 (6 bases). The CDR3 covers 18 residues. Trimming shortened V by 1 base and J by 1 base, and 19 bases separated the two germline ends. Per the germline V gene, CDR1 is SGHAT and CDR2 is FQNNGV. The CDR3 region is CASSLVAITGSGNTEAFF. The CDR3 bases are TGTGCCAGCAGCTTAGTCGCCATTACAGGGTCGGGGAACACTGAAGCTTTCTTT.

V gene TRBV5-1 combines with J gene TRBJ2-2, with 12 positions matching TRBD2. Germline CDR1 SGHRS, CDR2 YFSETQ. This CDR3 is built from 16 residues. V was clipped by 3 bases and J by 5 bases; unmatched bases: 5. DNA for the CDR3: TGCGCCAGCAGCTCCAGGACTAGCGGGGAGACCGGGGAGCTGTTTTTT. It specifies CASSSRTSGETGELFF.

The rearrangement joins TRBV3-1 (or the pseudogene TRBV3-2) to TRBJ1-1; 7 nucleotides line up with TRBD1. The CDR3 length is 17 residues. The J segment lost 6 bases and the V segment lost 0 bases, leaving 13 bases of the junction unmatched. Germline lookup yields CDR1 LGHDT and CDR2 YNNKEL (reference sequence). The CDR3 reads CASSQDLAGRGMAEAFF. In DNA form, the CDR3 reads TGTGCCAGCAGCCAAGATCTTGCGGGCAGGGGGATGGCTGAAGCTTTCTTT.

The CDR3 DNA reads as TGTGCCAGCAGTTCGACCGGACAGGGGGCTGGAGAGACCCAGTACTTC. Its translation: CASSSTGQGAGETQYF. V gene TRBV27 combines with J gene TRBJ2-5; 11 nucleotides line up with TRBD1. The CDR3 runs 16 residues. Germline V gene data show CDR1 as MNHEY and CDR2 as SMNVEV (reference sequence). Trimming took 4 bases from V and 4 from J; bases not matched to a gene: 8.

The rearrangement uses TRBV28 and TRBJ1-2, with 10 bases matching TRBD1. The CDR3 loop spans 15 amino acids. Per the germline V gene, CDR1 is MDHEN and CDR2 is SYDVKM. V trimming: 5 bases; J trimming: 8 bases; junction bases outside the gene matches: 11. The CDR3 sequence: CASSETGGKKVGYTF. CDR3 DNA sequence: TGTGCCAGCAGTGAGACAGGGGGCAAGAAGGTGGGCTACACCTTC.

The chain carries TRBV14 and TRBJ1-4; D ambiguous. Trimming removed 0 bases from V and 13 bases from J, with 12 bases in between. The CDR3 is made up of 13 amino acids. CDR1 is SGHDN and CDR2 is FVKESK in the germline V gene. Here the CDR3 DNA reads TGTGCCAGCAGCCAAGAAACTCTAGCGCCACTGTTTTTT. This gives the protein CASSQETLAPLFF.

V and J are TRBV13 and TRBJ1-1; weak D call: TRBD1 (6 bases). Germline CDR1 is PRHDT and CDR2 is FYEKMQ (reference sequence). This CDR3 spans 15 amino acids. V lost 6 bases to trimming and J lost 4 bases, with 18 bases between them. The CDR3 reads CASSHTGQPRTEAFF. Here the CDR3 DNA reads TGTGCCAGCAGTCATACCGGACAGCCACGCACTGAAGCTTTCTTT. Supplemented by reference TRBV13 and TRBJ1-1, the full variable domain reads AAGVIQSPRHLIKEKRETATLKCYPIPRHDTVYWYQQGPGQDPQFLISFYEKMQSDKGSIPDRFSAQQFSDYHSELNMSSLELGDSALYFCASSHTGQPRTEAFFGQGTRLTVV.

This clone was seen more than once but under ten times. This chain joins TRBV4-2 and TRBJ2-1; possibly TRBD1 for D (5 bases). Between the trimmed V and J ends, which lost 0 bases and 5 bases, there was a span of 17 bases. The germline gives CDR1 LGHNA, CDR2 YNFKEQ. This CDR3 is built from 17 residues. CDR3 nucleotide sequence: TGTGCCAGCAGCCAAGATTTGGGCAGGGTAGCCAACAATGAGCAGTTCTTC. Protein product: CASSQDLGRVANNEQFF.

The chain couples TRBV10-1 to TRBJ1-5, with D possibly being TRBD1 (6 bases). V dropped 3 bases and J dropped 6 bases, with 18 bases sitting between them. This CDR3 contains 16 residues. CDR1 and CDR2 (germline): WNHNN, SYGVQD (reference sequence). CDR3 sequence: CASSDHPGGAIQPQHF. The CDR3 DNA reads TGCGCCAGCAGTGATCACCCTGGGGGGGCGATTCAGCCCCAGCATTTT.

This sequence joins TRBV6-5 and TRBJ1-5; TRBD1 agrees at 7 bases. The ends lost 5 bases at V and 6 bases at J; junction bases unmatched: 7. This CDR3 has 14 amino acids. Germline CDR1 MNHEY, CDR2 SVGAGI. The CDR3: CASSPDRAVQPQHF. CDR3 DNA: TGTGCCAGCAGTCCCGACAGGGCGGTTCAGCCCCAGCATTTT.

The gene calls are TRBV18 and TRBJ1-6; 8 bases align to TRBD1. Germline CDR1 and CDR2: KGHSH and LQKENI. CDR3 length: 15 residues. The V segment lost 1 base and the J segment 7 bases; nucleotides outside the gene matches: 3. The CDR3 region is CASSPQTGANSPLHF. CDR3 in DNA: TGTGCCAGCTCACCACAGACAGGGGCAAATTCACCCCTCCACTTT.

This clone was counted only a few times. The genes are TRBV6-6 and TRBJ2-5; D may be TRBD2 (5 bases). The CDR3 length is 13 residues. V shed 6 bases and J shed 5 bases, with 13 bases lying between them. Germline loops: CDR1 MNHNY, CDR2 SVGAGI (reference sequence). The CDR3 DNA is TGTGCCAGCAGGAGGGAAGGTCGTGAGACCCAGTACTTC. Protein product: CASRREGRETQYF.

With respect to this clone: The same CDR3 is also encoded by other DNA sequences in this sample. The V gene is TRBV18, the J gene TRBJ1-1, with D possibly TRBD1 on 5 matching bases. Germline CDR1 is KGHSH and CDR2 is LQKENI. This CDR3 is 14 amino acids long. Between the trimmed V and J ends, which lost 3 bases and 2 bases, there was a span of 10 bases. The CDR3 nucleotides read TGTGCCAGCTCACCGGGCCAGGGCAACACTGAAGCTTTCTTT. Translating gives CASSPGQGNTEAFF.

The sample holds one count of this clone. The CDR3 loop is CASSYSRGTEQYF. The CDR3 nucleotides read TGTGCCAGCAGTTACTCCCGCGGGACCGAGCAGTACTTC. The V call is TRBV6-5, the J call TRBJ2-7; D might be TRBD2 (6 bases). Trimming left V 0 bases short and J 6 bases short, with 9 bases between. Germline loops: CDR1 MNHEY, CDR2 SVGAGI. The CDR3 has 13 amino acids.

The rearrangement uses TRBV20-1 and TRBJ2-1; a weak D match, TRBD1 (5 bases). Trimming took 3 bases from V and 0 from J, leaving 18 bases between them. The CDR3 has 17 residues. The germline CDR1 and CDR2 sequences are DFQATT and SNEGSKA (reference sequence). The chain's CDR3 is CSASPIQASSSYNEQFF. CDR3 DNA: TGCAGTGCTAGTCCAATACAGGCCTCAAGCTCCTACAATGAGCAGTTCTTC.

The chain is built from TRBV4-1 and TRBJ1-6, with a weak D call TRBD1 (5 bases). Trimming took off 5 bases at V and 7 bases at J, with 9 bases between the two ends. In germline, CDR1 is MGHRA, CDR2 YSYEKL. The CDR3 is 13 residues long. CDR3 region: CASSTGVNSPLHF. Written as DNA, the CDR3 is TGCGCCAGCAGCACGGGGGTAAATTCACCCCTCCACTTT.

The V gene is TRBV5-1, the J gene TRBJ2-1, with 13 bases that match TRBD2. With 2 bases clipped from V and 9 bases from J, the junction kept 5 bases outside the gene matches. The CDR3 extends over 15 amino acids. The germline V gene encodes CDR1 SGHRS and CDR2 YFSETQ. The CDR3 here is CASSFTSGGAGEQFF. In nucleotides, the CDR3 is TGCGCCAGCAGCTTTACTAGCGGGGGGGCTGGTGAGCAGTTCTTC. Together with reference TRBV5-1 and TRBJ2-1, the CDR3 gives the full variable domain: KAGVTQTPRYLIKTRGQQVTLSCSPISGHRSVSWYQQTPGQGLQFLFEYFSETQRNKGNFPGRFSGRQFSNSRSEMNVSTLELGDSALYLCASSFTSGGAGEQFFGPGTRLTVL.

The chain joins TRBV5-1 to TRBJ1-5; D remains unclear. CDR1 and CDR2 from the germline V gene are SGHRS and YFSETQ. This CDR3 has 15 residues. The V gene lost 4 bases and the J gene lost 2 bases, with 13 bases spanning the gap. For the CDR3, the DNA is TGCGCCAGCAGCCCCAACTCCGGGGGCAATCAGCCCCAGCATTTT. Its translation is CASSPNSGGNQPQHF.

CDR3 loop: CAISDPSRGARNEQFF. For the CDR3, the DNA is TGTGCCATCAGTGACCCCTCACGGGGGGCTCGCAATGAGCAGTTCTTC. The chain couples TRBV10-3 to TRBJ2-1; D may be TRBD2 (7 bases). CDR3 length: 16 residues. Germline-derived CDR1 and CDR2 are ENHRY and SYGVKD. The ends were cut back, 3 bases at V and 6 bases at J, with 18 bases in the middle.

This clone was counted only a few times. This rearrangement joins TRBV6-5 to TRBJ2-2, with D perhaps matching TRBD1 (6 bases). This CDR3 contains 15 residues. CDR1 and CDR2 from the germline V gene are MNHEY and SVGAGI. V lost 3 bases to trimming and J lost 3 bases, with 11 bases between them. CDR3 protein: CASSYRGGYTGELFF. In nucleotides, the CDR3 is TGTGCCAGCAGTTATCGTGGGGGCTACACCGGGGAGCTGTTTTTT.

The CDR3 reads CASNGQGETGELFF. The CDR3, as DNA: TGTGCCAGCAACGGACAGGGTGAAACCGGGGAGCTGTTTTTT. The rearrangement uses TRBV2 and TRBJ2-2; 8 bases align to TRBD1. This CDR3 comprises 14 residues. Germline V gives CDR1 SNHLY, CDR2 FYNNEI. After removal of 7 bases from V and 5 bases from J, the junction contained 6 bases not matched to a gene.